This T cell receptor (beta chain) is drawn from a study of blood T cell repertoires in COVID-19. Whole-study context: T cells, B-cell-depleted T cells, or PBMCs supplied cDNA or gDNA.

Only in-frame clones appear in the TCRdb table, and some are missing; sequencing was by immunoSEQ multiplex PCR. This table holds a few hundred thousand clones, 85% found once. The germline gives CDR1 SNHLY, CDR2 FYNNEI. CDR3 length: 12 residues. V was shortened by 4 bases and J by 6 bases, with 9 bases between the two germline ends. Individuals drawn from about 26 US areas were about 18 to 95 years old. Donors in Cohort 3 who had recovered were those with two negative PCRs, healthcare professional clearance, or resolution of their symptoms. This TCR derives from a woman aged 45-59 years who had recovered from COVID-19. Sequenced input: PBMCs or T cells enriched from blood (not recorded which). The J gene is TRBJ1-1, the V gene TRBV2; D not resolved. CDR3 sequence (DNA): TGTGCCAGCAGTGGACAAAGTCCTGAAGCTTTCTTT. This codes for CASSGQSPEAFF. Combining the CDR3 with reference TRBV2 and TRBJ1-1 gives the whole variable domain EPEVTQTPSHQVTQMGQEVILRCVPISNHLYFYWYRQILGQKVEFLVSFYNNEISEKSEIFDDQFSVERPDGSNFTLKIRSTKLEDSAMYFCASSGQSPEAFFGQGTRLTVV.